This T cell receptor beta chain emerged from a study of T cells after yellow fever vaccination. The study's findings and limits: Boosting was followed by the reappearance of most primary-vaccination clones (approximately 97% CD4, about 90% CD8).

This clonotype was observed a handful of times. Its antigen is currently unknown. MiXCR, run by TCRdb on the 5' RACE reads, gives a single entry per CDR3 protein. The sample gives more than 450,000 distinct CDR3 sequences, less than 25% of which show up once; about 15% is in the top ten. The V end was cut by 2 bases, the J end by 4 bases, with 10 bases between. The CDR3 is made up of 14 amino acids. Germline CDR1 and CDR2: MNHNS and SASEGT. The specimen comprised PBMCs, sampled 21 days after the first yellow fever vaccination. The chain carries TRBV6-1 and TRBJ2-3, with D perhaps TRBD2 (7 bases). This sequence originates from a man aged 18 to 29 who received the YFV17D yellow fever vaccine. The CDR3 nucleotides read TGTGCCAGCAGTGAACGGGGGGCCCCAGATACGCAGTATTTT. It yields the protein CASSERGAPDTQYF.